This passage covers 20 T cell receptor beta chains from one sample sequenced in a study of shared clonotypes between healthy human individuals. This table comes from immunoSEQ multiplex PCR, and its TCRdb copy is limited to in-frame clones, with some not included. This sample has 2 million to 2.5 million clones, with about 92% found just once. The sample taken for sequencing was naive CD4+ T cells from PBMCs. The subset was: CD45RA+ positively selected. The receptors come from a man between 18 and 35 years old in good health. Some clones in this sample may be carry-over from other donors' samples.

The rearrangement links TRBV2 to TRBJ2-2, with 7 bases that match TRBD2. CDR3 size: 12 residues. Germline CDR1 is SNHLY and CDR2 is FYNNEI. Trimming at V came to 9 bases and at J to 4 bases, leaving 2 bases not matched to a gene. CDR3 bases: TGTGCCAGTCGACTAGCCACCGGGGAGCTGTTTTTT. Its translation is CASRLATGELFF.

The rearrangement uses TRBV2 and TRBJ2-1, with 7 nucleotides matching TRBD1. Unmatched junction bases numbered 4, after V lost 6 bases and J lost 2 bases. Per the germline V gene, CDR1 is SNHLY and CDR2 is FYNNEI. The CDR3 is 14 residues long. CDR3: CASSQTGTYNEQFF. CDR3 nucleotide sequence: TGTGCCAGCAGCCAGACAGGGACCTACAATGAGCAGTTCTTC.

CDR3 residues: CASSFGANRGYEQYF. DNA for the CDR3: TGTGCCAGCAGCTTTGGGGCCAACCGGGGCTACGAGCAGTACTTC. The rearrangement links TRBV11-3 to TRBJ2-7; D possibly matches TRBD1 or TRBD2 (5 bases each). Looked up from germline, CDR1 is SGHNT and CDR2 is YENEEA. The V end was cut by 3 bases, the J end by 3 bases, with 15 bases between. This CDR3 is 15 amino acids long.

The chain uses TRBV4-1 and TRBJ1-4; D gene unclear. Germline CDR1 and CDR2: MGHRA and YSYEKL. Between the trimmed V and J ends, which lost 1 base and 0 bases, there was a span of 9 bases. The CDR3 totals 16 residues. The CDR3 reads CASSQAKAATNEKLFF. Written as DNA, the CDR3 is TGCGCCAGCAGCCAAGCGAAGGCCGCAACTAATGAAAAACTGTTTTTT.

The chain couples TRBV11-1 to TRBJ2-2, with 12 bases identical to TRBD2. The CDR3 spans 16 residues. With V trimmed by 6 bases and J by 6 bases, 8 bases remained unmatched. Germline values: CDR1 SGHAT, CDR2 FQDESV (reference sequence). CDR3 region: CASRKSSGRVSGELFF. CDR3 nucleotides: TGTGCCAGCAGAAAATCTAGCGGGAGGGTATCCGGGGAGCTGTTTTTT.

CDR3 sequence (DNA): TGCGCCAGCGGGCGCTCAGAGTCCTACAATGAGCAGTTCTTC. Protein: CASGRSESYNEQFF. This chain connects TRBV5-1 to TRBJ2-1; D not resolved. The V end lost 7 bases, the J end lost 1 base, and 12 bases lay between the germline ends. This CDR3 has 14 amino acids. Germline loops: CDR1 SGHRS, CDR2 YFSETQ. Using reference TRBV5-1 and TRBJ2-1 for the parts outside the CDR3, the full variable domain is KAGVTQTPRYLIKTRGQQVTLSCSPISGHRSVSWYQQTPGQGLQFLFEYFSETQRNKGNFPGRFSGRQFSNSRSEMNVSTLELGDSALYLCASGRSESYNEQFFGPGTRLTVL.

The chain links TRBV28 to TRBJ2-7; a possible D gene is TRBD1 (6 bases). From germline, CDR1 is MDHEN and CDR2 SYDVKM. This CDR3 region has 14 residues. Deletions cut 3 bases from V and 4 bases from J, with 13 bases between. The CDR3 DNA sequence: TGTGCCAGCAGTTTCACCAGGGGCTGGTACGAGCAGTACTTC. It yields the protein CASSFTRGWYEQYF.

The genes are TRBV5-4 and TRBJ1-1; no definite D call. V dropped 4 bases and J dropped 1 base, with 8 bases sitting between them. This CDR3 spans 13 amino acids. Germline CDR1 SGHNT, CDR2 YYREEE (reference sequence). DNA of the CDR3: TGTGCCAGCAGCCAAGCATGGAACACTGAAGCTTTCTTT. As protein: CASSQAWNTEAFF.

The chain employs TRBV28 and TRBJ1-1, with 9 bases that match TRBD1. Germline V gene lookup returns CDR1 MDHEN and CDR2 SYDVKM. Unmatched junction bases numbered 11, after V lost 6 bases and J lost 6 bases. There are 15 residues in the CDR3. The CDR3: CASRAPGTGRPEAFF. CDR3 coding DNA: TGTGCCAGCAGGGCCCCCGGGACAGGGCGCCCTGAAGCTTTCTTT.

This sequence joins TRBV5-6 and TRBJ1-5; unclear D gene. This CDR3 contains 14 residues. CDR1 is SGHDT and CDR2 is YYEEEE in the germline V gene. V shed 0 bases and J shed 1 base, with 5 bases lying between them. The CDR3 region has the DNA TGTGCCAGCAGCTTGGAACACAGCAATCAGCCCCAGCATTTT. Translation gives CASSLEHSNQPQHF.

The CDR3 here is CASSLVGQPDRPIYF. In DNA, the CDR3 is TGTGCCAGCAGCTTAGTCGGACAGCCGGACCGGCCCATATATTTT. The chain joins TRBV7-2 to TRBJ1-3; D perhaps matches TRBD1 (6 bases). Germline lookup yields CDR1 SGHTA and CDR2 FQGNSA. The CDR3 covers 15 residues. Between the trimmed V and J ends, which lost 1 base and 11 bases, there was a span of 18 bases. Looking up the rest from reference TRBV7-2 and TRBJ1-3 gives the full variable domain: GAGVSQSPSNKVTEKGKDVELRCDPISGHTALYWYRQSLGQGLEFLIYFQGNSAPDKSGLPSDRFSAERTGGSVSTLTIQRTQQEDSAVYLCASSLVGQPDRPIYFGEGSWLTVV.

The chain has TRBV2 and TRBJ1-1, with no clear D. The CDR3 is 12 residues long. Germline lookup yields CDR1 SNHLY and CDR2 FYNNEI. V was cut by 7 bases and J by 1 base, with 7 bases left in between. The CDR3 sequence: CASKRENTEAFF. The CDR3 coding sequence is TGTGCCAGCAAAAGGGAGAACACTGAAGCTTTCTTT.

A few counts support this clone. The chain combines TRBV6-6 with TRBJ1-1, with D unclear. This CDR3 has 11 residues. With 8 bases removed from V and 8 bases from J, the gap between germline ends came to 12 bases. Germline V CDR1 and CDR2: MNHNY, SVGAGI (reference sequence). In DNA, the CDR3 is TGTGCCAGCGTGCGCGTCGACGAAGCTTTCTTT. Encoded protein: CASVRVDEAFF.

The chain is built from TRBV5-1 and TRBJ2-7, with 14 bases fitting TRBD2. CDR1 is SGHRS and CDR2 is YFSETQ in the germline V gene. The CDR3 consists of 14 residues. The ends lost 4 bases at V and 13 bases at J; junction bases unmatched: 10. CDR3 sequence reads: CASSPRLAGGFTYF. For the CDR3, the DNA is TGCGCCAGCAGCCCAAGACTAGCGGGAGGGTTTACCTACTTC.

This clone was observed a single time. The genes are TRBV4-3 and TRBJ2-5, with D possibly matching TRBD2 (5 bases). V lost 0 bases and J lost 6, with 17 bases in between. This CDR3 contains 16 residues. Germline V gene lookup returns CDR1 LGHNA and CDR2 YSLEER. CDR3 sequence reads: CASSQEGTAGVQTQYF. The CDR3 DNA follows: TGCGCCAGCAGCCAAGAAGGAACGGCCGGGGTTCAGACCCAGTACTTC.

V usage is TRBV7-2 and J usage is TRBJ2-7, with D possibly TRBD1 on 6 matching bases. Trimming took 5 bases from V and 4 from J, leaving 15 bases between them. This CDR3 is 14 amino acids long. Germline CDR1 and CDR2: SGHTA and FQGNSA. CDR3 sequence reads: CASSLSPGDYEQYF. Here the CDR3 DNA reads TGTGCCAGCAGCCTTTCCCCAGGGGATTACGAGCAGTACTTC.

This rearrangement joins TRBV6-1 to TRBJ1-4, with no clear D. This CDR3 has 13 amino acids. Trimming removed 3 bases at V and 3 bases at J, with 5 bases between. The germline gives CDR1 MNHNS, CDR2 SASEGT. The CDR3 DNA reads as TGTGCCAGCAGTGAGGTACCTAATGAAAAACTGTTTTTT. This gives the protein CASSEVPNEKLFF.

The chain recombines TRBV5-1 with TRBJ1-1; D may be TRBD1 (6 bases). The CDR3 has 14 amino acids. CDR1 is SGHRS, CDR2 YFSETQ, per germline. Trimming left V 4 bases short and J 3 bases short, with 13 bases between. The CDR3 DNA sequence: TGCGCCAGCAGCGGGGGGACACCCGACACTGAAGCTTTCTTT. This gives the protein CASSGGTPDTEAFF.

V gene TRBV15 combines with J gene TRBJ2-7; TRBD1 matches 8 bases. The CDR3 spans 16 residues. In germline, CDR1 is LNHNV, CDR2 YYDKDF (reference sequence). J was trimmed by 6 bases and V by 5 bases; bases with no gene match: 15. CDR3 nucleotides: TGTGCCACCAGCCCCTTGTCTCTTCGCCAGGGGGCCGAGCAGTACTTC. This encodes CATSPLSLRQGAEQYF.

This sequence joins TRBV5-1 and TRBJ1-2; D is undetermined. Germline CDR1 is SGHRS and CDR2 is YFSETQ. V lost 5 bases to trimming and J lost 4 bases, with 12 bases between them. This CDR3 has 13 amino acids. In nucleotides, the CDR3 is TGCGCCAGCAGAAGAACACAGCTCTATGGCTACACCTTC. This codes for CASRRTQLYGYTF.